This TCR beta chain was documented in a study of T cells in Graves' hyperthyroidism and ophthalmopathy. This CDR3 region has 15 residues. The germline V gene encodes CDR1 SGHTA and CDR2 FQGNSA. V was clipped by 5 bases and J by 1 base, with 13 bases between them. Graves' hyperthyroidism qualified as stable when ophthalmopathy did not progress within 18 months. The authors obtained PBMCs from over 7.5 ml of fresh peripheral blood. This clonotype showed up many times. Its antigen is not identified. Whole-study findings and limits: Stable hyperthyroidism and ophthalmopathy were separated using 13 V-J signatures. Also found in blood were most expanded thyroid clonotypes above 0.001.

What was amplified from RNA transcripts were TCR beta CDR3 regions. First-round RT-PCR of the TCR CDR3 relied on the HTBI primer set. TCRdb reanalysed the multiplex PCR reads using MiXCR and keeps one entry per CDR3 protein. The sample records 650,000 to 750,000 distinct CDR3 sequences, about 14% being singletons. The V and J genes are TRBV7-2 and TRBJ2-3, with TRBD1 as a possible D gene (5 bases). Sequencing was carried out using blood. The TCR sequence derives from a woman aged 18-29 years with Graves' hyperthyroidism. The CDR3 is CASSPQGWGTDTQYF. CDR3 bases: TGTGCCAGCAGCCCTCAGGGATGGGGCACAGATACGCAGTATTTT.